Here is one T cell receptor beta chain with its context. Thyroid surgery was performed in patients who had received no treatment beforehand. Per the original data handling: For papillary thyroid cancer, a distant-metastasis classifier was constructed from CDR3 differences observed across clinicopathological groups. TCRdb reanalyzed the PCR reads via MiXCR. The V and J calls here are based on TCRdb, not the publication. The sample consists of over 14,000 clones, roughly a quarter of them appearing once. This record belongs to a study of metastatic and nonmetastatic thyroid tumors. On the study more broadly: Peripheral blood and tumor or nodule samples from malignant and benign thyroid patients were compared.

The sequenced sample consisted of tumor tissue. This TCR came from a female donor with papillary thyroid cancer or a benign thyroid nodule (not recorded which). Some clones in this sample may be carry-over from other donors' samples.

Here the CDR3 reads CASSFWKSGRAWNEQFF. The CDR3 coding sequence is TGTGCCAGCAGCTTCTGGAAAAGCGGGAGGGCCTGGAATGAGCAGTTCTTC. The V gene is TRBV11-2, the J gene TRBJ2-1; TRBD2 agrees at 10 bases. Germline V gives CDR1 SGHAT, CDR2 FQNNGV. The CDR3 totals 17 residues. V lost 3 bases and J lost 7; bases outside the gene matches: 12.